This TCR beta chain was recovered during a study of cytomegalovirus exposure and HLA in healthy donors. Primers included in the PCR were 60 Vbeta and 13 Jbeta primers. Produced via immunoSEQ multiplex PCR; TCRdb's table is partial and in-frame only. Among 150,000 to 200,000 clones listed, approximately 70% were seen once. This clone was seen a handful of times. As yet, its antigen is unknown. Overall study findings and caveats: Specific recognition of CMV antigens was confirmed in vitro for three chains (all CMV-associated).

Sequencing was carried out using PBMCs. The clonotype comes from a man aged 40-49 years in good health and CMV-seropositive.

CDR3 DNA: TGTGCCAGCAGCTTAGGCGGCAGGGGAGGGGGCGAGCAGTACTTC. Its translation: CASSLGGRGGGEQYF. The V gene is TRBV7-2, the J gene TRBJ2-7; possible D gene TRBD2, 7 bases. Germline CDR1 is SGHTA and CDR2 is FQGNSA. Trimming took 1 base from V and 6 from J, leaving 16 bases between them. The CDR3 loop spans 15 amino acids.